These T cell receptor beta chains were read from a single sample in a study of early T cells in non-severe SARS-CoV-2 infection. TCRdb analysed the 5' RACE reads with MiXCR anew, one entry per CDR3 protein. The sample lists roughly 110,000 distinct CDR3 sequences; 11% were seen once. Material for sequencing was whole blood. The receptors were gathered from an adult who was a healthcare worker with PCR-confirmed SARS-CoV-2 infection or an uninfected control (not recorded which). Each CDR3 is given with its conserved first and last residue. D genes are given only for firm matches. Some rows mark clone size as missing; the rest say once, few, many or name a class of expanded clone.

CDR3aa: CASSFREIPGELFF
CDR3nt: TGTGCCAGCAGCTTCCGAGAGATCCCCGGGGAGCTGTTTTTT
abundance: many
v_gene: TRBV7-9
j_gene: TRBJ2-2
d_gene: NA

CDR3aa: CASSLTVNTEAFF
CDR3nt: TGTGCCAGCTCCCTTACAGTTAACACTGAAGCTTTCTTT
abundance: many
v_gene: TRBV18
j_gene: TRBJ1-1
d_gene: NA

CDR3aa: CASSRPGLNTGELFF
CDR3nt: TGTGCCAGCAGCCGGCCGGGCTTAAACACCGGGGAGCTGTTTTTT
abundance: few
v_gene: TRBV13
j_gene: TRBJ2-2
d_gene: NA

CDR3aa: CASSPGTGGSGELFF
CDR3nt: TGTGCCAGCAGTCCCGGGACAGGGGGCTCCGGGGAGCTGTTTTTT
abundance: NA
v_gene: TRBV6-4
j_gene: TRBJ2-2
d_gene: TRBD1

CDR3aa: CASSLAGTSGRTSNTGELFF
CDR3nt: TGCGCCAGCAGCTTGGCCGGGACTAGCGGGAGAACGTCGAACACCGGGGAGCTGTTTTTT
abundance: few
v_gene: TRBV5-1
j_gene: TRBJ2-2
d_gene: TRBD2

CDR3aa: CASSPRGVQGPGNTIYF
CDR3nt: TGTGCCAGCAGCCCTAGAGGTGTACAGGGACCTGGAAACACCATATATTTT
abundance: NA
v_gene: TRBV7-9
j_gene: TRBJ1-3
d_gene: NA

CDR3aa: CSVAAGGMDYEQYF
CDR3nt: TGCAGCGTCGCAGCGGGAGGAATGGACTACGAGCAGTACTTC
abundance: NA
v_gene: TRBV29-1
j_gene: TRBJ2-7
d_gene: TRBD2

CDR3aa: CSVPFGGVQFF
CDR3nt: TGCAGCGTCCCATTTGGGGGGGTGCAGTTCTTC
abundance: NA
v_gene: TRBV29-1
j_gene: TRBJ2-1
d_gene: TRBD2

CDR3aa: CRTLGLHYNEQFF
CDR3nt: TGCAGGACATTGGGTCTTCACTACAATGAGCAGTTCTTC
abundance: NA
v_gene: TRBV20-1
j_gene: TRBJ2-1
d_gene: NA

CDR3aa: CASSASGMGETQYF
CDR3nt: TGTGCCAGCAGTGCGAGCGGGATGGGGGAGACCCAGTACTTC
abundance: many
v_gene: TRBV6-1
j_gene: TRBJ2-5
d_gene: TRBD2

CDR3aa: CASSFSQGRDTQYF
CDR3nt: TGTGCCAGCAGCTTCAGTCAGGGTAGAGATACGCAGTATTTT
abundance: NA
v_gene: TRBV7-3
j_gene: TRBJ2-3
d_gene: NA

CDR3aa: CSVEAQGTEAFF
CDR3nt: TGCAGCGTTGAAGCACAGGGAACTGAAGCTTTCTTT
abundance: NA
v_gene: TRBV29-1
j_gene: TRBJ1-1
d_gene: NA